This note documents a single TCR beta chain sequence. The table lists this clonotype with a few counts. Its recognized antigen is unknown. No per-base quality is available; no much larger clone lies one base away. The sample is drawn from a study of spatial heterogeneity in lung cancer (dated by TCRdb to about 2019). In terms of the full investigation: Beta-chain transcripts were consistently detected in greater numbers than alpha-chain transcripts, which likely reflects a higher abundance of beta-chain transcripts. In the raw uncorrected reads, each unique combination of TCR and UMI appeared more than ten times on average. TCR transcript counts in tumor regions correlated strongly with a T cell transcriptional module score from matched bulk RNA-seq. TCR repertoire features were related to nonsynonymous mutation counts determined by whole-exome sequencing of tumor tissue. Both alpha and beta chains were TCR-sequenced in 200 to 250 tumor regions, roughly 70 matched nontumor lung samples and some 56 PBMC samples obtained at surgery. The study quantitatively compared TCR alpha and beta repertoires across multiple tumor regions, matched nontumor lung and blood in non-small cell lung cancer. What the work shows at the level of the full study, not this receptor alone: Counts of ubiquitous and regional expanded TCRs were found to correlate with counts of ubiquitous and regional nonsynonymous mutations, respectively. The tumor nonsynonymous mutation count correlated with the number of expanded intratumoral alpha and beta TCRs. Additional single-cell paired TCR alpha and beta sequencing was considered necessary to confirm, at a functional level, the hypothesis that regional TCRs recognize regional mutations. TCR-seq coverage of tumor T cells was estimated to be only approximately 7% for alpha chains and roughly 13% for beta chains.

This specimen's time point label, interpreted: sample taken at primary tumor resection. The donors were around 69 patients from the lung TRACERx cohort who had early-stage, untreated non-small cell lung cancer. Without any cell sorting, TCR sequencing was performed on whole RNA extracted either from tumor and nontumor lung tissue or from cryopreserved PBMC samples. Patients were selected for TCR sequencing only if sufficient RNA was available from at least two tumor regions. Tumor and adjacent nontumor lung specimens were reviewed by a lung pathologist before selection. The library was obtained by 5' RACE. The reads were generated on a NextSeq 500. The TCR library protocol attached a unique molecular identifier to each TCR cDNA molecule to allow correction of PCR and sequencing errors. Regarding the original processing steps: TCR identification, UMI-based error correction and CDR3 extraction were all carried out with Decombinator tools. TCRs above a frequency of 2 per 1,000, corresponding to the top 1% of the tumor frequency distribution, were defined as expanded. Expanded tumor TCRs statistically deemed absent (corrected P<0.05) from at least one tumor region were classed as regional, and all other expanded tumor TCRs were classed as ubiquitous. Renyi diversity was computed with the R vegan package after each repertoire had been subsampled 100 times to 5,000 TCRs. CDR3 similarity networks were constructed using string-kernel similarity of amino acid triplets, with links drawn between CDR3s whose pairwise similarity was above 0.82. The public sequencing data were trimmed at Q25 with fastp and processed into clonotypes with MiXCR by TCRdb, which kept only in-frame beta chains. One record per CDR3 amino acid sequence lists the most common genes and DNA. TCRdb, not the original authors, processed these V and J calls. The sample profile shows 20,000 to 25,000 distinct CDR3 sequences; around 4.8% of them were found once. In total, the top ten clones hold around 9% of the sample.

Sequencing used lung tumor tissue, obtained at surgery. The TCR comes from a male donor with early-stage non-small cell lung cancer.

The nucleotides are TGTGCCAGCACTTCTCTCCAAGAGACCCAGTACTTC. Its coded protein is CASTSLQETQYF. Recombination connected TRBV27 to TRBJ2-5; the D gene is unclear. V is shortened by 7 bases, J by 1 base, and the region joining them spans 7 bases. Taken from the germline V gene (reference sequence), the CDR1 and CDR2 loops are MNHEY and SMNVEV. The CDR3 measures 12 amino acids from cysteine to phenylalanine. The DNA shown is the 36-base CDR3, in frame from base 1.